The 15 T cell receptor beta chains below come from one sample, sequenced in a study of T cells in Graves' hyperthyroidism and ophthalmopathy. Amplification of TCR beta CDR3 regions was performed using RNA transcripts as template. When the TCR CDR3 underwent first-round RT-PCR, the HTBI primer set was used. TCRdb analysed the multiplex PCR reads with MiXCR anew, one entry per CDR3 protein. The sample shows around 300,000 distinct CDR3 sequences, about 19% of them seen only once. The sample was blood. Source of these receptors: a man over 45 with Graves' ophthalmopathy.

Ten or more counts support this clonotype. The rearrangement joins TRBV7-9 to TRBJ1-4, with TRBD1 matching over 9 bases. This CDR3 has 15 amino acids. V shed 4 bases and J 6 bases; nucleotides not matched to a gene: 6. CDR1 and CDR2 from the germline V gene are SEHNR and FQNEAQ (reference sequence). The CDR3 sequence is CASSSTGQGHEKLFF. CDR3 coding DNA: TGTGCCAGCAGCTCTACGGGACAGGGACATGAAAAACTGTTTTTT.

This clonotype was seen at least ten times. The chain carries TRBV6-5 and TRBJ1-1, with TRBD1 matching over 7 bases. Germline V CDR1 and CDR2: MNHEY, SVGAGI. V was pared by 2 bases and J by 3 bases, with 6 bases of the junction left unmatched. This CDR3 comprises 15 residues. The CDR3 loop reads CASSYKTGWYTEAFF. DNA for the CDR3: TGTGCCAGCAGTTACAAGACAGGGTGGTACACTGAAGCTTTCTTT.

This clonotype was seen ten or more times. The chain carries TRBV7-2 and TRBJ2-1; 9 bases match TRBD1. V trimming: 4 bases; J trimming: 6 bases; junction bases outside the gene matches: 10. Germline V CDR1 and CDR2: SGHTA, FQGNSA. This CDR3 comprises 16 residues. The CDR3 DNA reads TGTGCCAGCAGCTCCGGGACAGGGCGGATAGGCAATGAGCAGTTCTTC. It codes for CASSSGTGRIGNEQFF.

This clonotype was counted ten times or more. The V and J genes are TRBV18 and TRBJ2-3, with 7 bases matching TRBD2. CDR1 and CDR2 (germline): KGHSH, LQKENI. Unmatched junction bases numbered 3, after V lost 6 bases and J lost 3 bases. CDR3 length: 13 amino acids. This chain's CDR3 is CASSRESTDTQYF. For the CDR3, the DNA is TGTGCCAGCTCGCGGGAGAGTACAGATACGCAGTATTTT.

This clonotype was observed many times. The chain uses TRBV2 and TRBJ2-5, with D perhaps TRBD1 or TRBD2 (6 bases each). From germline, CDR1 is SNHLY and CDR2 FYNNEI. The CDR3 runs 14 residues. Trimming removed 1 base at V and 4 bases at J, with 10 bases between. The CDR3 loop is CASSEGGAVETQYF. The CDR3, as DNA: TGTGCCAGCAGTGAAGGGGGGGCTGTAGAGACCCAGTACTTC.

V is TRBV5-1 and J is TRBJ1-5; 7 bases are a match to TRBD1. The V gene end was trimmed by 0 bases and the J gene end by 8 bases; junction bases not matched to a gene: 2. The CDR3 covers 13 residues. Germline-derived CDR1 and CDR2 are SGHRS and YFSETQ. CDR3 sequence (DNA): TGCGCCAGCAGCTTGGAGGGGGCTAAGCCCCAGCATTTT. The encoded protein is CASSLEGAKPQHF.

This clonotype was seen repeatedly, ten times or more. J is TRBJ1-5 and V is TRBV27; D gene unclear. Trimming left V 2 bases short and J 0 bases short, with 14 bases between. Germline V gene data show CDR1 as MNHEY and CDR2 as SMNVEV (reference sequence). The CDR3 extends over 17 amino acids. CDR3 DNA sequence: TGTGCCAGCAGTTTAAGGGCGGATACTTATAGCAATCAGCCCCAGCATTTT. Residues: CASSLRADTYSNQPQHF.

As concerns this clonotype: With a much larger clone just one base away, this may be a read error. V and J are TRBV27 and TRBJ1-5; D uncertain. The germline V gene has CDR1 MNHEY and CDR2 SMNVEV (reference sequence). V shed 6 bases and J shed 6 bases, with 15 bases lying between them. The CDR3 runs 14 residues. The CDR3: CASSRTLGSQPQHF. The CDR3 nucleotides read TGTGCCAGCAGCCGGACGTTAGGCAGTCAGCCCCAGCATTTT.

This clonotype turned up a few times. The rearrangement joins TRBV19 to TRBJ2-7; 8 positions agree with TRBD1. CDR1 and CDR2 from the germline V gene are LNHDA and SQIVND (reference sequence). V shed 6 bases and J 3 bases; nucleotides not matched to a gene: 7. The CDR3 has 14 residues. This CDR3 is CASRPGTGRYEQYF. As DNA, the CDR3 is TGTGCCAGTAGACCCGGGACAGGACGCTACGAGCAGTACTTC.

The chain carries TRBV15 and TRBJ2-7, with 9 bases that match TRBD2. Germline CDR1 LNHNV, CDR2 YYDKDF (reference sequence). The CDR3 contains 19 residues. V was pared by 4 bases and J by 0 bases, with 16 bases of the junction left unmatched. For the CDR3, the DNA is TGTGCCACCAGCACAGGACCTCAAGGGGCGGGAGGGTTCTCCTACGAGCAGTACTTC. It encodes CATSTGPQGAGGFSYEQYF.

This clonotype was found many times. The genes are TRBV28 and TRBJ1-5; TRBD1 is a possible D gene (5 bases). This CDR3 is built from 14 residues. Germline CDR1 MDHEN, CDR2 SYDVKM. V was clipped by 7 bases and J by 3 bases, with 13 bases between them. The CDR3 bases are TGTGCCAGCACCCTTGGAGGGGCCAATCAGCCCCAGCATTTT. Protein sequence: CASTLGGANQPQHF. Together with reference TRBV28 and TRBJ1-5, the CDR3 gives the full variable domain: DVKVTQSSRYLVKRTGEKVFLECVQDMDHENMFWYRQDPGLGLRLIYFSYDVKMKEKGDIPEGYSVSREKKERFSLILESASTNQTSMYLCASTLGGANQPQHFGDGTRLSIL.

This clonotype was counted a few times. The rearrangement links TRBV12-3 or TRBV12-4 to TRBJ2-1, with D possibly TRBD2 on 6 matching bases. V was shortened by 7 bases and J by 6 bases, with 7 bases between the two germline ends. CDR3 length: 11 residues. The CDR3 region has the DNA TGTGCCAGCACCGGGGGCAATGAGCAGTTCTTC. Translated: CASTGGNEQFF.

This clonotype appeared a few times. The chain carries TRBV2 and TRBJ1-1, with a possible D match to TRBD1 (5 bases). V lost 6 bases, J lost 1 base, and 15 bases lay in between. Germline V gives CDR1 SNHLY, CDR2 FYNNEI. The CDR3 has 15 amino acids. The CDR3 spells CASRDSSGTNTEAFF. Here the CDR3 DNA reads TGTGCCAGCAGAGATAGTTCAGGGACGAACACTGAAGCTTTCTTT.

This clonotype has a handful of counts. The chain has TRBV20-1 and TRBJ2-1; 8 bases match TRBD2. The CDR3 spans 15 residues. V lost 0 bases to trimming and J lost 6 bases; unmatched junction nucleotides: 7. Germline-derived CDR1 and CDR2 are DFQATT and SNEGSKA (reference sequence). This CDR3 is CSARDGGLVGNEQFF. The CDR3, as DNA: TGCAGTGCTAGAGATGGGGGACTAGTTGGCAATGAGCAGTTCTTC.

This clonotype came up a few times. The chain uses TRBV7-8 and TRBJ2-1, with D perhaps TRBD2 (7 bases). The CDR3 has 14 residues. The V gene lost 5 bases and the J gene lost 7 bases, with 15 bases spanning the gap. Germline CDR1 reads SGHVS; CDR2 reads FQNEAQ. CDR3 in DNA: TGTGCCAGCAGCCGGACGGGGGGCTCAAATGAGCAGTTCTTC. This gives the protein CASSRTGGSNEQFF. Using reference TRBV7-8 and TRBJ2-1 for the parts outside the CDR3, the full variable domain is GAGVSQSPRYKVAKRGQDVALRCDPISGHVSLFWYQQALGQGPEFLTYFQNEAQLDKSGLPSDRFFAERPEGSVSTLKIQRTQQEDSAVYLCASSRTGGSNEQFFGPGTRLTVL.